This T cell receptor beta chain was retrieved from a study of T-cell memory formation after mild COVID-19. At the level of the study: The two donors had largely donor-specific TCR clusters.

Overall study findings and caveats: The CD4+ clones that contracted clustered mainly within CM and EM, and the CD8+ clones concentrated in EMRA.

The CDR3 contains 10 residues. The V and J ends lost 6 bases and 4 bases respectively, with 5 bases between them. CDR1 and CDR2 (germline): DFQATT, SNEGSKA (reference sequence). In regard to this clonotype: Its antigen is not identified.

From the 5' RACE reads, TCRdb called clonotypes with MiXCR, one entry per CDR3 protein. Among almost 350,000 distinct CDR3 sequences listed, about 20% were seen once. Sample: PBMCs or a T cell subset sorted from them (not recorded which). V is TRBV20-1 and J is TRBJ2-3; D remains ambiguous. The TCR comes from a man between 18 and 35 years old who had mild COVID-19 (a few samples of this study predate the infection). Cell type and time point are not known. The CDR3 nucleotides are TGCAGTGCGAGCCCAGATACGCAGTATTTT. It translates to CSASPDTQYF.